This passage covers 9 T cell receptor beta chains from one sample sequenced in a study of blood T cell repertoires in COVID-19. Some clones are missing from TCRdb's copy, which holds only in-frame ones; the method was immunoSEQ multiplex PCR. This sample carries fewer than 70,000 clones, 88% of them seen once, and the ten largest clones take about 3%. Sequences were obtained from peripheral blood. The receptors come from a human donor in a cohort sampled during active COVID-19.

The chain employs TRBV12-3 or TRBV12-4 and TRBJ2-5; D is undetermined. The CDR3 consists of 13 residues. Trimming stripped 1 base from V and 7 bases from J, with 10 bases between. This CDR3 is CASSLGERLTQYF. Written as DNA, the CDR3 is TGTGCCAGCAGTTTAGGCGAGAGGTTGACCCAGTACTTC.

The chain joins TRBV27 to TRBJ2-7, with 7 nucleotides matching TRBD1. The CDR3 runs 14 residues. CDR1 MNHEY and CDR2 SMNVEV come from the germline V gene (reference sequence). V was clipped by 6 bases and J by 3 bases; unmatched bases: 8. The CDR3 protein is CASSRQTGSYEQYF. The CDR3, as DNA: TGTGCCAGCAGCCGACAGACAGGGAGCTACGAGCAGTACTTC.

The chain employs TRBV19 and TRBJ1-2; 11 positions match TRBD1. CDR1 is LNHDA and CDR2 is SQIVND in the germline V gene (reference sequence). Trimming took 3 bases from V and 5 from J; bases not matched to a gene: 2. This CDR3 contains 14 residues. CDR3 in amino acids: CASSIGQGAYGYTF. The DNA for the CDR3 is TGTGCCAGTAGTATCGGACAGGGGGCGTATGGCTACACCTTC.

The CDR3 protein is CASSDRTVLPYEQYF. For the CDR3, the DNA is TGTGCCAGCAGTGATAGAACAGTCCTCCCCTACGAGCAGTACTTC. This chain links TRBV2 with TRBJ2-7; no reliable D call. Germline lookup yields CDR1 SNHLY and CDR2 FYNNEI. This CDR3 contains 15 residues. V was cut by 3 bases and J by 2 bases, with 14 bases left in between. Combining the CDR3 with reference TRBV2 and TRBJ2-7 gives the whole variable domain EPEVTQTPSHQVTQMGQEVILRCVPISNHLYFYWYRQILGQKVEFLVSFYNNEISEKSEIFDDQFSVERPDGSNFTLKIRSTKLEDSAMYFCASSDRTVLPYEQYFGPGTRLTVT.

A single count supports this clone. The gene calls are TRBV7-9 and TRBJ1-1; maybe TRBD1 (5 bases). Germline V gene sequence: CDR1 SEHNR, CDR2 FQNEAQ (reference sequence). The CDR3 has 15 amino acids. V was clipped by 3 bases and J by 1 base, with 12 bases between them. CDR3 loop: CASSLSGGWNTEAFF. The CDR3 DNA follows: TGTGCCAGCAGCTTGTCGGGGGGGTGGAACACTGAAGCTTTCTTT. The full variable domain, with the rest looked up from reference TRBV7-9 and TRBJ1-1, is DTGVSQNPRHKITKRGQNVTFRCDPISEHNRLYWYRQTLGQGPEFLTYFQNEAQLEKSRLLSDRFSAERPKGSFSTLEIQRTEQGDSAMYLCASSLSGGWNTEAFFGQGTRLTVV.

The chain joins TRBV5-4 to TRBJ2-7; 8 bases are shared with TRBD2. V dropped 0 bases and J dropped 7; count of bases not matched to a gene: 6. The CDR3 runs to 14 residues. The V gene's germline CDR1 is SGHNT and CDR2 YYREEE (reference sequence). The CDR3 coding sequence is TGTGCCAGCAGCTTGGAGCGGGGGAGGGGTGAGCAGTACTTC. This codes for CASSLERGRGEQYF.

This sequence joins TRBV4-3 and TRBJ2-5, with 7 bases fitting TRBD1. This CDR3 comprises 15 residues. The germline gives CDR1 LGHNA, CDR2 YSLEER. J was trimmed by 4 bases and V by 3 bases; bases with no gene match: 8. CDR3 protein: CASSHELGQIETQYF. The CDR3, as DNA: TGCGCCAGCAGCCATGAACTGGGACAGATAGAGACCCAGTACTTC.

CDR3 sequence: CASAGPGTDTQYF. The DNA for the CDR3 is TGTGCCAGTGCGGGGCCGGGCACAGATACGCAGTATTTT. This chain joins TRBV19 and TRBJ2-3; possibly TRBD2 for D (6 bases). The V and J ends lost 8 bases and 1 base respectively, with 10 bases between them. There are 13 residues in the CDR3. The germline V gene encodes CDR1 LNHDA and CDR2 SQIVND (reference sequence).

The J gene is TRBJ1-6, the V gene TRBV4-3; D uncertain. The V end was cut by 5 bases, the J end by 5 bases, with 10 bases between. This CDR3 is 14 amino acids long. In germline, CDR1 is LGHNA, CDR2 YSLEER. Here the CDR3 DNA reads TGCGCCAGCAGCTCTCGACATGATAATTCACCCCTCCACTTT. Its translation: CASSSRHDNSPLHF.